One sample yielded the 12 T cell receptor beta chains listed below, sequenced in a study of cytomegalovirus exposure and HLA in healthy donors. Method: immunoSEQ multiplex PCR; TCRdb's copy keeps in-frame clones and lacks some. The table shows roughly 130,000 clones, with 85% to 90% occurring only once. Sequencing used PBMCs. The receptors come from a young man in good health and CMV-seronegative.

For this clone: This sample also contains other DNA sequences that code for the same CDR3. J is TRBJ1-2 and V is TRBV6-5; 7 nucleotides align to TRBD1. V lost 6 bases and J lost 0; bases outside the gene matches: 7. Germline-derived CDR1 and CDR2 are MNHEY and SVGAGI. The CDR3 loop spans 15 amino acids. The CDR3 nucleotides are TGTGCCAGCAGGACCGGGACAGAACCTAACTATGGCTACACCTTC. Its translation is CASRTGTEPNYGYTF.

V usage is TRBV29-1 and J usage is TRBJ2-7, with D perhaps TRBD1 (6 bases). In germline, CDR1 is SQVTM, CDR2 ANQGSEA. This CDR3 is built from 12 residues. The germline V and J ends were trimmed by 4 bases and 7 bases, with 14 bases remaining between them. The CDR3 DNA sequence: TGCAGCGTTGTCCCACAAGGGGGTGAGCAGTACTTC. It is translated as CSVVPQGGEQYF.

The genes are TRBV5-6 and TRBJ2-7, with TRBD2 matching over 11 bases. CDR1 and CDR2 (germline): SGHDT, YYEEEE. This CDR3 spans 18 amino acids. The junction had 13 bases not matched to a gene; V was cut back by 0 bases and J by 5 bases. The CDR3 DNA sequence: TGTGCCAGCAGCTTGGGGCTAGCGGGAGGCCATCTTTGGGACGAGCAGTACTTC. It translates to CASSLGLAGGHLWDEQYF.

This clone was seen a few times. V and J are TRBV7-9 and TRBJ2-7; 7 nucleotides agree with TRBD2. CDR1 and CDR2 (germline): SEHNR, FQNEAQ (reference sequence). The V and J ends lost 5 bases and 0 bases, in that order; junction bases with no gene match: 19. CDR3 size: 19 residues. The CDR3 region is CASSTDLLTASGASYEQYF. CDR3 DNA: TGTGCCAGCAGCACGGATCTTTTGACGGCTAGCGGTGCCTCCTACGAGCAGTACTTC.

CDR3 in amino acids: CASSPRDQPQHF. The CDR3 bases are TGTGCCAGTAGTCCCCGGGATCAGCCCCAGCATTTT. This sequence joins TRBV19 and TRBJ1-5; D is ambiguous. The V and J ends lost 5 bases and 5 bases respectively, with 7 bases between them. Germline CDR1 is LNHDA and CDR2 is SQIVND (reference sequence). The CDR3 totals 12 residues.

This chain links TRBV10-3 with TRBJ2-5, with 10 bases lining up with TRBD2. The V gene's germline CDR1 is ENHRY and CDR2 SYGVKD. Trimming took 4 bases from V and 7 from J; bases not matched to a gene: 6. This CDR3 has 14 residues. CDR3: CAISGLAGDGTQYF. In nucleotides, the CDR3 is TGTGCCATCAGTGGGCTAGCGGGAGATGGGACCCAGTACTTC.

In this sample, this clone turned up a few times. J is TRBJ2-5 and V is TRBV29-1; possibly TRBD1 for D (6 bases). The V end was cut by 7 bases, the J end by 5 bases, with 14 bases between. The CDR3 has 12 amino acids. Germline assignment: CDR1 SQVTM and CDR2 ANQGSEA. CDR3 sequence (DNA): TGCAGCGCTTTAACAGGGTCGGAGACCCAGTACTTC. Protein sequence: CSALTGSETQYF.

This clone was seen a single time. This chain uses TRBV12-5 with TRBJ1-2; 9 bases line up with TRBD1. Trimming removed 7 bases from V and 8 bases from J; junction bases left unmatched: 11. The germline gives CDR1 LGHNT, CDR2 FRNRAP. CDR3 size: 14 residues. CDR3 sequence reads: CASALSDRGSGYTF. The CDR3 coding sequence is TGTGCTAGTGCCCTATCTGACAGGGGGAGCGGCTACACCTTC.

The chain employs TRBV9 and TRBJ1-4; TRBD1 aligns across 8 bases. The CDR3 has 15 residues. Per germline, CDR1 SGDLS and CDR2 YYNGEE. J lost 4 bases, V lost 3 bases, and 5 bases had no gene match. The CDR3 loop reads CASSGDRGNNEKLFF. CDR3 coding DNA: TGTGCCAGCAGCGGAGACAGGGGAAATAATGAAAAACTGTTTTTT.

The chain uses TRBV5-1 and TRBJ2-3; D is unclear. The V end lost 4 bases, the J end lost 1 base, and 10 bases lay between the germline ends. The CDR3 totals 14 residues. Germline CDR1 is SGHRS and CDR2 is YFSETQ. This CDR3 reads CASSRLLGTDTQYF. The CDR3, as DNA: TGCGCCAGCAGCCGCCTATTGGGCACAGATACGCAGTATTTT.

This sequence joins TRBV29-1 and TRBJ2-1, with a tentative D call TRBD2 (6 bases). Germline CDR1 and CDR2: SQVTM and ANQGSEA. This CDR3 region has 12 residues. The DNA for the CDR3 is TGCACCTATACCGGGACTCACAATGAGCAGTTCTTC. It codes for CTYTGTHNEQFF.

This chain links TRBV5-6 with TRBJ1-2, with D unclear. The CDR3 spans 12 residues. V dropped 1 base and J dropped 12 bases, with 13 bases sitting between them. Germline V gene lookup returns CDR1 SGHDT and CDR2 YYEEEE. The CDR3, as DNA: TGTGCCAGCAGCTTGTATCTTAGTCGCCACACCTTC. It is translated as CASSLYLSRHTF. Supplemented by reference TRBV5-6 and TRBJ1-2, the full variable domain reads DAGVTQSPTHLIKTRGQQVTLRCSPKSGHDTVSWYQQALGQGPQFIFQYYEEEERQRGNFPDRFSGHQFPNYSSELNVNALLLGDSALYLCASSLYLSRHTFGSGTRLTVV.